These 16 T cell receptor beta chains came from one sample sequenced in a study of lung T cells in sarcoidosis with Löfgren's syndrome. MiXCR, applied by TCRdb to the reads, yields one record per CDR3 protein. The sample has some 2,300 distinct CDR3 sequences, about 21% seen once. Specimen: CD4+ T cells from bronchoalveolar lavage. These receptors were taken from a human donor with sarcoidosis (Löfgren's syndrome or another form), or a control subject (not recorded which).

This clonotype is termed medium-sized. The V and J genes are TRBV15 and TRBJ2-7; 9 bases are a match to TRBD1. The CDR3 is 14 residues long. The germline CDR1 and CDR2 sequences are LNHNV and YYDKDF (reference sequence). V lost 3 bases to trimming and J lost 6 bases; unmatched junction nucleotides: 6. The CDR3 protein is CATSRDRGLREQYF. The CDR3 DNA reads as TGTGCCACCAGCAGGGACAGGGGTCTTCGCGAGCAGTACTTC.

Relative to its sample, this clonotype is medium-sized (0.01 to 0.1%). V and J are TRBV25-1 and TRBJ1-2; D call uncertain. V was clipped by 4 bases and J by 3 bases, with 9 bases between them. The CDR3 contains 13 residues. Looked up from germline, CDR1 is MGHDK and CDR2 is SYGVNS. CDR3 amino acids: CASSAGLDYGYTF. The CDR3 DNA is TGTGCCAGCAGTGCTGGTCTAGACTATGGCTACACCTTC.

In its sample, this clonotype is medium-sized. The chain carries TRBV5-1 and TRBJ2-2; D is uncertain. V dropped 4 bases and J dropped 6 bases, with 7 bases sitting between them. The CDR3 is 12 amino acids. Germline assignment: CDR1 SGHRS and CDR2 YFSETQ. CDR3: CASSQSSGELFF. The CDR3 coding sequence is TGCGCCAGCAGCCAGTCTTCCGGGGAGCTGTTTTTT.

This clonotype is categorized as medium-sized. The V gene is TRBV18, the J gene TRBJ1-5; D remains ambiguous. The CDR3 extends over 14 amino acids. In germline, CDR1 is KGHSH, CDR2 LQKENI. The germline V and J ends were trimmed by 5 bases and 5 bases, with 13 bases remaining between them. DNA for the CDR3: TGTGCCAGCTCATCGGACGGAGGAGATCAGCCCCAGCATTTT. As protein: CASSSDGGDQPQHF.

This clonotype is labeled as large. The chain has TRBV6-1 and TRBJ2-3; TRBD1 aligns across 10 bases. Per germline, CDR1 MNHNS and CDR2 SASEGT. V lost 6 bases to trimming and J lost 3 bases; unmatched junction nucleotides: 3. The CDR3 runs 14 residues. The CDR3 loop is CASSPGQGTDTQYF. The CDR3 DNA reads as TGTGCCAGCAGCCCGGGACAGGGGACAGATACGCAGTATTTT.

By share, this clonotype counts as medium-sized. The rearrangement uses TRBV2 and TRBJ1-1; no reliable D call. The CDR3 extends over 13 amino acids. CDR1 and CDR2 from the germline V gene are SNHLY and FYNNEI. V was clipped by 1 base and J by 1 base, with 4 bases between them. CDR3 loop: CASSEERNTEAFF. CDR3 coding DNA: TGTGCCAGCAGTGAAGAGAGGAACACTGAAGCTTTCTTT.

For this clonotype: With a much larger clone just one base away, this may be a read error. This sequence joins TRBV12-3 or TRBV12-4 and TRBJ2-2; D is perhaps TRBD2 (5 bases). The CDR3 is made up of 14 amino acids. V lost 6 bases to trimming and J lost 3 bases, with 11 bases between them. This CDR3 is CASRLNGDTGELFF. The DNA for the CDR3 is TGTGCCAGCAGGTTAAACGGGGACACCGGGGAGCTGTTTTTT.

Sample share makes this clonotype large. In DNA, the CDR3 is TGTGCCAGTAGTGTGATGGGCAATGAGCAGTTCTTC. Protein sequence: CASSVMGNEQFF. The chain carries TRBV19 and TRBJ2-1; no clear D. The V gene lost 5 bases and the J gene lost 6 bases, with 8 bases spanning the gap. The CDR3 has 12 amino acids. The germline CDR1 and CDR2 sequences are LNHDA and SQIVND (reference sequence). The whole variable domain, filled in from reference TRBV19 and TRBJ2-1, reads DGGITQSPKYLFRKEGQNVTLSCEQNLNHDAMYWYRQDPGQGLRLIYYSQIVNDFQKGDIAEGYSVSREKKESFPLTVTSAQKNPTAFYLCASSVMGNEQFFGPGTRLTVL.

This chain links TRBV3-1 with TRBJ2-1, with TRBD2 matching 16 bases. V was clipped by 4 bases and J by 5 bases; unmatched bases: 14. Germline assignment: CDR1 LGHDT and CDR2 YNNKEL (reference sequence). The CDR3 consists of 20 residues. CDR3 amino acids: CASSPLTGLAGGHNDNEQFF. Here the CDR3 DNA reads TGTGCCAGCAGCCCATTAACGGGACTAGCGGGAGGGCATAACGACAATGAGCAGTTCTTC.

This clonotype was seen repeatedly, ten times or more. The chain has TRBV2 and TRBJ2-5; D gene uncertain. The germline gives CDR1 SNHLY, CDR2 FYNNEI. The CDR3 has 14 amino acids. Deletions cut 0 bases from V and 5 bases from J, with 10 bases between. The CDR3: CASSEASLRETQYF. The CDR3 DNA sequence: TGTGCCAGCAGTGAAGCGAGCCTACGGGAGACCCAGTACTTC. The full variable domain, in which reference TRBV2 and TRBJ2-5 provide the parts outside the CDR3, is EPEVTQTPSHQVTQMGQEVILRCVPISNHLYFYWYRQILGQKVEFLVSFYNNEISEKSEIFDDQFSVERPDGSNFTLKIRSTKLEDSAMYFCASSEASLRETQYFGPGTRLLVL.

A few counts support this clonotype. Mismatch with germline at one junction end may stem from a read error. This chain links TRBV20-1 with TRBJ2-3; D possibly corresponds to TRBD2 (5 bases). From germline, CDR1 is DFQATT and CDR2 SNEGSKA (reference sequence). This CDR3 spans 13 amino acids. The CDR3 loop reads CSAGRPSTDTQYF. The CDR3 nucleotides are TGCAGTGCGGGGAGACCTAGCACGGATACGCAGTATTTT.

By proportion, this clonotype is medium-sized. This CDR3 reads CSARLRGQGYSPLHF. DNA for the CDR3: TGCAGTGCTAGACTAAGGGGACAGGGTTATTCACCCCTCCACTTT. The rearrangement joins TRBV20-1 to TRBJ1-6; 9 nucleotides agree with TRBD1. J gave up 8 bases and V 2 bases, and 7 bases lay outside the gene matches. Per the germline V gene, CDR1 is DFQATT and CDR2 is SNEGSKA (reference sequence). The CDR3 is 15 amino acids.

There are a few counts of this clonotype. J is TRBJ2-1 and V is TRBV29-1; 14 positions match TRBD2. This CDR3 is 15 amino acids long. The junction had 6 bases not matched to a gene; V was cut back by 5 bases and J by 6 bases. Germline CDR1 is SQVTM and CDR2 is ANQGSEA. The CDR3, as DNA: TGCAGCGTTAGACTAGCGGGAGGGCCGGGCAATGAGCAGTTCTTC. Protein product: CSVRLAGGPGNEQFF.

The table lists this clonotype with many counts. The V gene is TRBV19, the J gene TRBJ1-2; 7 nucleotides line up with TRBD1. Trimming removed 4 bases from V and 8 bases from J; junction bases left unmatched: 16. This CDR3 has 16 amino acids. The V gene's germline CDR1 is LNHDA and CDR2 SQIVND (reference sequence). DNA for the CDR3: TGTGCCAGTAGTACGAACCCACAGGGGATTCCTAGCGGCTACACCTTC. It codes for CASSTNPQGIPSGYTF.

With regard to this clonotype: A much larger clone lies one base from this, so it may be a read error. The chain uses TRBV7-3 and TRBJ2-1; 10 bases fit TRBD2. The CDR3 totals 17 residues. CDR1 and CDR2 (germline): SGHTA, FQGTGA. The CDR3 DNA sequence: TGTGCCAGCAGCTTTTCCCCTGTAACTAGCGGGGACAATGAGCATTTCTTC. Protein sequence: CASSFSPVTSGDNEHFF.

This rearrangement joins TRBV20-1 to TRBJ2-5; D not resolved. The CDR3 runs 14 residues. V dropped 4 bases and J dropped 7 bases, with 19 bases sitting between them. Germline V gene sequence: CDR1 DFQATT, CDR2 SNEGSKA (reference sequence). CDR3 nucleotides: TGCAGTGCTATAGATCGAGTGAGTTTGGGGACCCAGTACTTC. It is translated as CSAIDRVSLGTQYF.